A single sample is the source of the 6 T cell receptor beta chains below, sequenced in a study of T cells expressing NK-cell markers. TCRdb reanalyzed the 5' RACE reads, giving one entry per CDR3 protein sequence and no DNA. The sample data list about 380,000 distinct CDR3 sequences. Sequenced: blood T cells: a sorted CD56 or NKG2C T cell subset, CD4+ or CD8+ T cells, or bulk PBMC T cells (not recorded which). These receptor sequences come from a man aged 18 to 69 in good health.

The chain carries TRBV19 and TRBJ1-2. The CDR3 has 14 amino acids. CDR1 is LNHDA and CDR2 is SQIVND in the germline V gene (reference sequence). The CDR3 protein is CASRFTASNYGYTF.

The rearrangement joins TRBV5-1 to TRBJ2-1; the TCRdb D gene call, TRBD2, has no DNA to confirm it. CDR3 size: 15 residues. Germline CDR1 SGHRS, CDR2 YFSETQ. CDR3 sequence: CASSLTGTTFDEQFF.

V gene TRBV6-5 combines with J gene TRBJ2-7; TCRdb's D call of TRBD1 is untestable without DNA. Germline V gives CDR1 MNHEY, CDR2 SVGAGI. CDR3 length equals 12 residues. CDR3 region: CASSPGNYEQYF.

The chain combines TRBV5-6 with TRBJ2-5; lacking DNA, the TRBD1 call made by TCRdb goes unchecked. The CDR3 extends over 14 amino acids. Germline V gene data show CDR1 as SGHDT and CDR2 as YYEEEE. CDR3 protein: CASSFQGALETQYF.

CDR3 sequence: CASRVYTEAFF. The V and J genes are TRBV25-1 and TRBJ1-1. CDR1 MGHDK and CDR2 SYGVNS come from the germline V gene. The CDR3 length is 11 residues.

The J gene is TRBJ2-3, the V gene TRBV10-3; there is no DNA to check the TCRdb D call of TRBD1. The germline gives CDR1 ENHRY, CDR2 SYGVKD. The CDR3 runs to 13 residues. The CDR3 here is CAISMTGADTQYF.